This T cell receptor (beta chain) comes out of a study of cytomegalovirus exposure and HLA in healthy donors. General study findings and limits: In a later analysis, the majority of CMV-associated beta chains seemingly showed HLA restriction.

Vbeta (60) and Jbeta (13) primers were used in the PCR. This table comes from immunoSEQ multiplex PCR, and its TCRdb copy is limited to in-frame clones, with some not included. This table holds approximately 160,000 clones, 65% to 80% found once. With respect to this clone: Its antigen is currently unknown.

The CDR3 consists of 11 residues. The V gene's germline CDR1 is LGHNA and CDR2 YNFKEQ. V gave up 3 bases and J gave up 5 bases, with 4 bases separating them. The receptor was isolated from a woman aged 45-65 years in good health and CMV-seropositive. Sequencing was performed on PBMCs. The chain is built from TRBV4-2 and TRBJ1-1, with D hard to call. The CDR3 protein is CASSQSTEAFF. CDR3 nucleotides: TGTGCCAGCAGCCAGAGTACTGAAGCTTTCTTT.